These 5 T cell receptor beta chains were sequenced from one sample in a study of identical twins. TCRdb recomputed calls from the 5' RACE reads with MiXCR, one row per CDR3 protein. The sample comprises about 200,000 distinct CDR3 sequences, about 10% of which are singletons, and approximately 9.1% rests with the top ten. The specimen sequenced was memory T cells sorted from blood. Receptors were obtained from a man in his fifties in good health.

The chain recombines TRBV20-1 with TRBJ1-2; 9 bases are a match to TRBD1. Per germline, CDR1 DFQATT and CDR2 SNEGSKA (reference sequence). The CDR3 covers 17 residues. V gave up 0 bases and J gave up 3 bases; unmatched junction bases: 11. CDR3 region: CSARDQYSDRGDYGYTF. CDR3 DNA sequence: TGCAGTGCTAGAGATCAATACTCGGACAGGGGTGACTATGGCTACACCTTC.

This clonotype has a single count. V gene TRBV20-1 combines with J gene TRBJ2-2; tentatively, D is TRBD2 (7 bases). V was pared by 0 bases and J by 4 bases, with 15 bases between. The CDR3 has 16 residues. The germline gives CDR1 DFQATT, CDR2 SNEGSKA (reference sequence). CDR3 DNA: TGCAGTGCTAGAGATCTTAGGGGGGGCTTCACCGGGGAGCTGTTTTTT. Amino acids: CSARDLRGGFTGELFF.

The J gene is TRBJ2-2, the V gene TRBV5-1; TRBD1 aligns across 9 bases. Per germline, CDR1 SGHRS and CDR2 YFSETQ. The CDR3 sequence is 17 residues long. V gave up 4 bases and J gave up 1 base; unmatched junction bases: 8. The CDR3 here is CASSLGRGQGNTGELFF. CDR3 DNA: TGCGCCAGCAGCCTGGGTAGGGGACAGGGGAACACCGGGGAGCTGTTTTTT. The full variable domain, its missing parts supplied by reference TRBV5-1 and TRBJ2-2, is KAGVTQTPRYLIKTRGQQVTLSCSPISGHRSVSWYQQTPGQGLQFLFEYFSETQRNKGNFPGRFSGRQFSNSRSEMNVSTLELGDSALYLCASSLGRGQGNTGELFFGEGSRLTVL.

This clonotype was seen ten or more times. V gene TRBV4-3 combines with J gene TRBJ1-6; unclear D gene. CDR1 LGHNA and CDR2 YSLEER come from the germline V gene. With 0 bases removed from V and 4 bases from J, the gap between germline ends came to 10 bases. CDR3 length: 16 residues. The CDR3 region is CASSQDWEPYNSPLHF. The CDR3 nucleotides are TGCGCCAGCAGCCAAGATTGGGAGCCTTATAATTCACCCCTCCACTTT.

In its sample, this clonotype was seen many times. The genes are TRBV5-1 and TRBJ2-5, with a tentative D call TRBD1 (5 bases). V was shortened by 4 bases and J by 4 bases, with 11 bases between the two germline ends. This CDR3 is 13 amino acids long. Germline-derived CDR1 and CDR2 are SGHRS and YFSETQ. The CDR3 DNA is TGCGCCAGCAGCGTGGGGCCTCGAGAGACCCAGTACTTC. This translates into CASSVGPRETQYF.